This TCR beta chain derives from a study of blood T cell repertoires in COVID-19. This CDR3 has 15 residues. Per the germline V gene, CDR1 is MGHRA and CDR2 is YSYEKL. The V gene lost 5 bases and the J gene lost 5 bases, with 18 bases spanning the gap. Produced via immunoSEQ multiplex PCR; TCRdb's table is partial and in-frame only. This table has over 300,000 clones, about nine tenths appearing once. The specimen was PBMCs or T cells enriched from blood (not recorded which). V and J are TRBV4-1 and TRBJ2-5, with D possibly being TRBD2 (5 bases). This clonotype was obtained from a woman aged 35 to 49 who had recovered from COVID-19. CDR3 residues: CASSDRELLGETQYF. In nucleotides, the CDR3 is TGCGCCAGCAGCGACCGGGAACTCCTAGGGGAGACCCAGTACTTC.